This TCR beta chain was found in a study of CD8+ T cells in alopecia areata. Study results and limitations: For lesional scalp, especially alopecia totalis/universalis, clonality was higher than in normal scalp. Besides other cells, scalp samples also yield sequences of resident alphabeta T cells from normal skin.

In germline, CDR1 is MNHEY, CDR2 SMNVEV (reference sequence). Unmatched junction bases numbered 13, after V lost 5 bases and J lost 8 bases. The length of the CDR3 is 15 residues. This clone is a singleton in its sample. Its antigen remains unknown. Using a FACSAria, the CD4+ and CD8+ T cells were sorted from the PBMCs. cDNA serving as the sequencing template came from extracted, reverse transcribed RNA. Sequencing used immunoSEQ multiplex PCR; TCRdb keeps in-frame clones, though not all of them. The sample lists 180,000 or so clones, less than 80% occurring once. The sample here was CD8+ T cells sorted from blood, taken at week 0. The V call is TRBV27, the J call TRBJ1-2; 8 bases are a match to TRBD1. The origin of this receptor is a human donor with alopecia areata. CDR3 amino acids: CASSGIGQGSGGYTF. The DNA for the CDR3 is TGTGCCAGCAGTGGGATAGGACAGGGCTCCGGCGGCTACACCTTC.